The 23 T cell receptor beta chains below all came from one sample that was sequenced in a study of shared T cell receptors in the human thymus. Using immunoSEQ multiplex PCR, the repertoire was profiled, and TCRdb retains in-frame clones only, with some absent. This sample has roughly 710,000 clones; around 85% occur once, and the top ten carry around 0.0094%. The same sample was also studied in work on human thymus T cells.

The sample consisted of thymocytes. The origin of the receptors is a girl less than two years old with a congenital heart defect.

This clone has just one count. The chain couples TRBV4-1 to TRBJ1-4; no clear D. Germline V lookup: CDR1 MGHRA, CDR2 YSYEKL. The CDR3 sequence is 15 residues long. The V and J ends lost 2 bases and 8 bases respectively, with 15 bases between them. DNA of the CDR3: TGCGCCAGCAGCCAACCGGGCGGACTGGAGGAAAAACTGTTTTTT. Translated, it gives CASSQPGGLEEKLFF.

The genes are TRBV2 and TRBJ1-2; TRBD1 matches at 11 bases. With V trimmed by 1 base and J by 4 bases, 5 bases remained unmatched. The CDR3 totals 16 residues. CDR1 is SNHLY and CDR2 is FYNNEI in the germline V gene. The CDR3 is CASSEGGTGGSYGYTF. In DNA form, the CDR3 reads TGTGCCAGCAGTGAAGGTGGGACAGGGGGGAGCTATGGCTACACCTTC.

This clone was observed a handful of times. The same CDR3 arises from other DNA sequences in this sample as well. The chain carries TRBV19 and TRBJ1-6, with D possibly being TRBD1 (5 bases). Trimming left V 2 bases short and J 9 bases short, with 5 bases between. The CDR3 spans 12 residues. Per the germline V gene, CDR1 is LNHDA and CDR2 is SQIVND (reference sequence). CDR3: CASSIRGSPLHF. As DNA, the CDR3 is TGTGCCAGTAGTATAAGGGGTTCACCCCTCCACTTT.

The V call is TRBV6-5, the J call TRBJ1-1, with a tentative D call TRBD1 (5 bases). The germline V and J ends were trimmed by 2 bases and 3 bases, with 7 bases remaining between them. The CDR3 covers 13 residues. Germline V gene lookup returns CDR1 MNHEY and CDR2 SVGAGI. In nucleotides, the CDR3 is TGTGCCAGCAGTTACCAGGGCTACACTGAAGCTTTCTTT. This codes for CASSYQGYTEAFF.

Remarks on this clone: At the DNA level, this CDR3 is encoded by other sequences in the same sample as well. The rearrangement links TRBV18 to TRBJ1-1; D not resolved. CDR3 size: 14 residues. Trimming left V 2 bases short and J 1 base short, with 8 bases between. Germline-derived CDR1 and CDR2 are KGHSH and LQKENI. CDR3 residues: CASSPYRGNTEAFF. The CDR3, as DNA: TGTGCCAGCTCACCATATCGGGGGAACACTGAAGCTTTCTTT.

This clone was detected a few times. This chain joins TRBV4-3 and TRBJ2-3; 8 positions match TRBD1. The trim removed 0 bases at V and 2 bases at J, leaving 13 bases unmatched. Germline V gene sequence: CDR1 LGHNA, CDR2 YSLEER. The length of the CDR3 is 19 residues. CDR3 nucleotides: TGCGCCAGCAGCCAAGAATTGAATTGGGACAGGTATTTCACAGATACGCAGTATTTT. The encoded protein is CASSQELNWDRYFTDTQYF.

There are a few counts of this clone. This chain uses TRBV29-1 with TRBJ1-1; unclear D gene. This CDR3 contains 10 residues. Trimming shortened V by 4 bases and J by 8 bases, and 8 bases separated the two germline ends. Germline loops: CDR1 SQVTM, CDR2 ANQGSEA. This CDR3 reads CSVGQAEAFF. DNA for the CDR3: TGCAGCGTTGGGCAGGCCGAAGCTTTCTTT.

CDR3 region: CSVAGPGTGQFF. CDR3 sequence (DNA): TGCAGCGTCGCAGGGCCCGGGACAGGTCAATTCTTC. The V gene is TRBV29-1, the J gene TRBJ2-1, with TRBD1 identical over 8 bases. Germline CDR1 reads SQVTM; CDR2 reads ANQGSEA. The CDR3 loop spans 12 amino acids. The ends lost 6 bases at V and 16 bases at J; junction bases unmatched: 14.

The V call is TRBV4-1, the J call TRBJ2-7, with 10 bases matching TRBD2. The CDR3 length is 17 residues. CDR1 and CDR2 (germline): MGHRA, YSYEKL. V trimming: 4 bases; J trimming: 4 bases; junction bases outside the gene matches: 13. The CDR3 loop reads CASSRPWGAAGGYEQYF. The CDR3 bases are TGCGCCAGCAGCCGTCCTTGGGGCGCAGCGGGGGGGTACGAGCAGTACTTC.

This clone was seen only a few times. The chain has TRBV14 and TRBJ2-3, with 12 bases aligning to TRBD2. The germline CDR1 and CDR2 sequences are SGHDN and FVKESK. The CDR3 length is 18 residues. Unmatched junction bases numbered 7, after V lost 1 base and J lost 2 bases. CDR3 coding DNA: TGTGCCAGCAGCCAAGGATGTAGGACTAGCGGGGACACAGATACGCAGTATTTT. This encodes CASSQGCRTSGDTDTQYF. The complete variable domain, with remaining parts taken from reference TRBV14 and TRBJ2-3, reads EAGVTQFPSHSVIEKGQTVTLRCDPISGHDNLYWYRRVMGKEIKFLLHFVKESKQDESGMPNNRFLAERTGGTYSTLKVQPAELEDSGVYFCASSQGCRTSGDTDTQYFGPGTRLTVL.

This rearrangement joins TRBV6-1 to TRBJ1-5; D may be TRBD1 (6 bases). Germline CDR1 and CDR2: MNHNS and SASEGT. The CDR3 runs 14 residues. V lost 7 bases, J lost 7 bases, and 17 bases lay in between. Here the CDR3 reads CASIEWRTAQPQHF. CDR3 sequence (DNA): TGTGCCAGCATTGAGTGGAGGACAGCCCAGCCCCAGCATTTT.

The chain combines TRBV6-5 with TRBJ2-7, with D possibly being TRBD1 (5 bases). V was pared by 6 bases and J by 6 bases, with 15 bases between. The CDR3 consists of 13 residues. Germline V gene sequence: CDR1 MNHEY, CDR2 SVGAGI. The CDR3: CASRRGTEGEQYF. For the CDR3, the DNA is TGTGCCAGCAGAAGGGGAACAGAAGGCGAGCAGTACTTC.

This chain uses TRBV27 with TRBJ1-4; TRBD1 agrees at 8 bases. CDR1 and CDR2 (germline): MNHEY, SMNVEV (reference sequence). CDR3 length: 17 amino acids. V trimming: 2 bases; J trimming: 7 bases; junction bases outside the gene matches: 12. For the CDR3, the DNA is TGTGCCAGCAGTTTAGGTATTGGACAGGGCGGTTCTGAAAAACTGTTTTTT. Its protein is CASSLGIGQGGSEKLFF.

This chain joins TRBV14 and TRBJ1-1, with D unresolved. Trimming shortened V by 2 bases and J by 2 bases, and 12 bases separated the two germline ends. This CDR3 spans 15 amino acids. Germline CDR1 SGHDN, CDR2 FVKESK. CDR3 in amino acids: CASSQSRQTNTEAFF. For the CDR3, the DNA is TGTGCCAGCAGCCAATCGCGGCAGACTAACACTGAAGCTTTCTTT.

The J gene is TRBJ2-3, the V gene TRBV9; D unresolved. Germline assignment: CDR1 SGDLS and CDR2 YYNGEE. The CDR3 has 14 residues. V was clipped by 1 base and J by 2 bases, with 8 bases between them. As DNA, the CDR3 is TGTGCCAGCAGCGTAAGAGGTCCCACAGATACGCAGTATTTT. The encoded protein is CASSVRGPTDTQYF.

Comments on this clone: The junction and the germline gene differ at one end; a read error may be behind it. The chain couples TRBV7-7 to TRBJ2-5, with TRBD1 matching over 9 bases. The germline CDR1 and CDR2 sequences are SSHAT and FNYEAQ (reference sequence). The CDR3 is 17 residues long. The CDR3 nucleotides read TGTGCTAGCAGCTTAAAAACCGGACAGGGGTTTACGGAGACCCAGTACTTC. Amino acids: CASSLKTGQGFTETQYF. Supplemented by reference TRBV7-7 and TRBJ2-5, the full variable domain reads GAGVSQSPRYKVTKRGQDVTLRCDPISSHATLYWYQQALGQGPEFLTYFNYEAQPDKSGLPSDRFSAERPEGSISTLTIQRTEQRDSAMYRCASSLKTGQGFTETQYFGPGTRLLVL.

The V gene is TRBV4-1, the J gene TRBJ1-2; a weak D match, TRBD1 (5 bases). The CDR3 contains 18 residues. V gave up 1 base and J gave up 8 bases, with 26 bases separating them. Germline CDR1 and CDR2: MGHRA and YSYEKL. CDR3 amino acids: CASSQVKEGTLKEAGYTF. In DNA, the CDR3 is TGCGCCAGCAGCCAAGTGAAGGAGGGGACCCTTAAGGAGGCCGGCTACACCTTC.

The V call is TRBV7-9, the J call TRBJ2-2; TRBD1 matches at 9 bases. Looked up from germline, CDR1 is SEHNR and CDR2 is FQNEAQ (reference sequence). The V gene end was trimmed by 2 bases and the J gene end by 6 bases; junction bases not matched to a gene: 10. The CDR3 totals 17 residues. CDR3 in amino acids: CASSLPRDRVLSGELFF. In DNA form, the CDR3 reads TGTGCCAGCAGCTTACCCCGGGACAGGGTATTATCCGGGGAGCTGTTTTTT. Together with reference TRBV7-9 and TRBJ2-2, the CDR3 gives the full variable domain: DTGVSQNPRHKITKRGQNVTFRCDPISEHNRLYWYRQTLGQGPEFLTYFQNEAQLEKSRLLSDRFSAERPKGSFSTLEIQRTEQGDSAMYLCASSLPRDRVLSGELFFGEGSRLTVL.

The J gene is TRBJ2-2, the V gene TRBV25-1; 8 positions agree with TRBD1. The germline CDR1 and CDR2 sequences are MGHDK and SYGVNS. This CDR3 is built from 13 residues. The V gene end was trimmed by 7 bases and the J gene end by 7 bases; junction bases not matched to a gene: 5. The chain's CDR3 is CASKDRVIGELFF. CDR3 DNA sequence: TGTGCCAGCAAGGACAGGGTCATCGGGGAGCTGTTTTTT.

This rearrangement joins TRBV29-1 to TRBJ1-1; 7 nucleotides align to TRBD1. Germline CDR1 SQVTM, CDR2 ANQGSEA. V was clipped by 8 bases and J by 2 bases; unmatched bases: 20. The CDR3 is made up of 17 amino acids. The CDR3 loop is CSLEGQLQSRRNTEAFF. The CDR3 region has the DNA TGCAGCCTGGAGGGACAGCTTCAGAGTCGTAGAAACACTGAAGCTTTCTTT.

The V and J genes are TRBV28 and TRBJ2-7; tentatively, D is TRBD2 (7 bases). Germline CDR1 is MDHEN and CDR2 is SYDVKM. This CDR3 contains 15 residues. Deletions cut 7 bases from V and 4 bases from J, with 20 bases between. The CDR3 DNA is TGTGCCAGCAAACCGCTCGCGGGGGCCTCGTACGAGCAGTACTTC. Its protein is CASKPLAGASYEQYF.

The rearrangement uses TRBV15 and TRBJ2-7, with a weak D call TRBD2 (6 bases). The CDR3 is 15 residues long. V shed 4 bases and J shed 1 base, with 14 bases lying between them. Germline loops: CDR1 LNHNV, CDR2 YYDKDF (reference sequence). The CDR3 DNA reads as TGTGCCACCAGCACGTCGGAGGACTATTCCTACGAGCAGTACTTC. Translating it yields CATSTSEDYSYEQYF.

V is TRBV11-2 and J is TRBJ1-2; no clear D. Germline CDR1 and CDR2: SGHAT and FQNNGV. The V gene lost 5 bases and the J gene lost 6 bases, with 19 bases spanning the gap. The CDR3 is 15 residues long. CDR3 coding DNA: TGTGCCAGCAGCCCCTACCTGAGGGCCAATGATGGCTACACCTTC. It specifies CASSPYLRANDGYTF. The variable domain in full, with the rest retrieved from reference TRBV11-2 and TRBJ1-2, is EAGVAQSPRYKIIEKRQSVAFWCNPISGHATLYWYQQILGQGPKLLIQFQNNGVVDDSQLPKDRFSAERLKGVDSTLKIQPAKLEDSAVYLCASSPYLRANDGYTFGSGTRLTVV.